The entry below describes one T cell receptor (beta chain). Its antigen is as yet unknown. Time point meaning: after neoadjuvant nivolumab, at surgical resection. This entry comes from a study of neoadjuvant anti-PD-1 for oral cavity cancer. Study summary: Patients without progression received a fourth nivolumab dose around day 43, then surgical resection on days 50-56. Overall study results and limits: Greater tumor shrinkage accompanied bigger post-treatment sizes of preexisting clones.

The method was immunoSEQ multiplex PCR; TCRdb's version includes in-frame clones alone and lacks a portion of them. The sample consists of approximately 15,000 clones, roughly two fifths of them appearing once. The TCR comes from a person aged 35 to 85 with oral cavity squamous cell carcinoma. The sequencing used tumor tissue, collected after nivolumab (anti-PD-1) treatment.

CDR3 bases: TGTGCCTGGAGTTACAGGGCCCGGGCTTTCTTT. It yields the protein CAWSYRARAFF. V usage is TRBV30 and J usage is TRBJ1-1, with D possibly being TRBD1 (6 bases). V lost 2 bases and J lost 11, with 12 bases in between. The CDR3 sequence is 11 residues long. CDR1 is GTSNPN, CDR2 SVGIG, per germline (reference sequence).